The clone carrying this TCR beta chain occurred once. Profiled with immunoSEQ multiplex PCR; TCRdb holds only in-frame clones, not every one. Of 8,000 or so clones listed, around 87% were seen once; the top ten hold 4.4%. The sample originates from a study of OX40 agonist ivuxolimab in advanced cancers. As for the study in general: Three patients responded partially, comprising one with hepatocellular carcinoma and two with cutaneous melanoma.

The germline gives CDR1 SGHRS, CDR2 YFSETQ. V was cut by 5 bases and J by 1 base, with 13 bases left in between. The CDR3 loop spans 14 amino acids. Sequences were derived from CD4+ or CD8+ T cells sorted from blood, sampled in a trial of the OX40 agonist ivuxolimab. This rearrangement joins TRBV5-1 to TRBJ2-7; D ambiguous. The sequence was collected from an adult with an advanced solid tumor such as melanoma, head and neck, liver or kidney cancer. This CDR3 reads CASRAVIGSYEQYF. For the CDR3, the DNA is TGCGCCAGCAGAGCAGTTATAGGGTCCTACGAGCAGTACTTC.